Shown below are 32 T cell receptor beta chains from a single sample sequenced in a study of cytomegalovirus exposure and HLA in healthy donors. The PCR was carried out with 60 Vbeta primers and 13 Jbeta primers. TCRdb keeps only in-frame clones here, not all; method: immunoSEQ multiplex PCR. This sample contains tens of thousands of clones. Sequenced: PBMCs. These TCRs come from a man aged 50 to 60 in good health and CMV-seronegative.

The rearrangement links TRBV18 to TRBJ1-5, with D possibly matching TRBD1 (5 bases). Trimming left V 2 bases short and J 0 bases short, with 11 bases between. This CDR3 is built from 16 residues. Germline V gives CDR1 KGHSH, CDR2 LQKENI. DNA for the CDR3: TGTGCCAGCTCACCATCGACAGAAATTAGCAATCAGCCCCAGCATTTT. Residues: CASSPSTEISNQPQHF.

The chain has TRBV28 and TRBJ2-5; 10 positions match TRBD1. CDR1 and CDR2 (germline): MDHEN, SYDVKM. The CDR3 extends over 15 amino acids. V trimming: 2 bases; J trimming: 4 bases; junction bases outside the gene matches: 4. CDR3: CASSLGQGVGETQYF. DNA of the CDR3: TGTGCCAGCAGTTTAGGACAGGGGGTGGGAGAGACCCAGTACTTC.

The chain couples TRBV6-5 to TRBJ2-7; the match to TRBD1 covers 11 bases. CDR3 length equals 16 residues. With V trimmed by 4 bases and J by 4 bases, 9 bases remained unmatched. The germline V gene has CDR1 MNHEY and CDR2 SVGAGI. This chain's CDR3 is CASSSPGQGGAYEQYF. The CDR3 coding sequence is TGTGCCAGCAGTTCTCCGGGACAGGGGGGAGCTTACGAGCAGTACTTC.

This sequence joins TRBV7-3 and TRBJ2-2; D possibly corresponds to TRBD2 (5 bases). CDR1 is SGHTA, CDR2 FQGTGA, per germline. V lost 5 bases to trimming and J lost 1 base, with 8 bases between them. The CDR3 is 14 residues long. The CDR3 here is CASSMGRNTGELFF. The CDR3 bases are TGTGCCAGCAGCATGGGGAGGAACACCGGGGAGCTGTTTTTT.

Here the CDR3 DNA reads TGTGCCATCAGTGCTACAGGGATGATTCAGCCCCAGCATTTT. This gives the protein CAISATGMIQPQHF. The rearrangement uses TRBV10-3 and TRBJ1-5, with a tentative D call TRBD1 (6 bases). Trimming cost V 4 bases and J 6 bases, with 13 bases left between them. This CDR3 is 14 amino acids long. In germline, CDR1 is ENHRY, CDR2 SYGVKD.

The chain joins TRBV30 to TRBJ2-3, with 11 bases aligning to TRBD2. The CDR3 spans 14 residues. The V gene's germline CDR1 is GTSNPN and CDR2 SVGIG (reference sequence). Germline trimming cut 3 bases from V and 5 bases from J; bases unmatched to any gene: 4. CDR3 in DNA: TGTGCCTGGAGACTAGCGGGGGCCCTAGATACGCAGTATTTT. It encodes CAWRLAGALDTQYF.

This chain connects TRBV28 to TRBJ2-5, with 8 bases matching TRBD2. J was trimmed by 7 bases and V by 5 bases; bases with no gene match: 9. Germline V gene sequence: CDR1 MDHEN, CDR2 SYDVKM. This CDR3 region has 14 residues. CDR3 DNA sequence: TGTGCCAGCAGTCTATTCGGGACTAGGTGGACCCAGTACTTC. It specifies CASSLFGTRWTQYF.

The rearrangement joins TRBV7-2 to TRBJ2-7; TRBD1 matches at 8 bases. Trimming cost V 2 bases and J 3 bases; bases outside gene matches: 6. CDR3 length equals 15 residues. CDR1 is SGHTA, CDR2 FQGNSA, per germline. The CDR3 is CASSLFGQGLYEQYF. CDR3 coding DNA: TGTGCCAGCAGCTTATTCGGACAGGGACTCTACGAGCAGTACTTC. Looking up the rest from reference TRBV7-2 and TRBJ2-7 gives the full variable domain: GAGVSQSPSNKVTEKGKDVELRCDPISGHTALYWYRQSLGQGLEFLIYFQGNSAPDKSGLPSDRFSAERTGGSVSTLTIQRTQQEDSAVYLCASSLFGQGLYEQYFGPGTRLTVT.

The genes are TRBV27 and TRBJ2-5; possible D gene TRBD1, 5 bases. Germline V gene lookup returns CDR1 MNHEY and CDR2 SMNVEV (reference sequence). Trimming left V 5 bases short and J 5 bases short, with 15 bases between. This CDR3 contains 14 residues. CDR3 loop: CASSGGLRVETQYF. In nucleotides, the CDR3 is TGTGCCAGCAGTGGTGGCCTCAGGGTGGAGACCCAGTACTTC.

V gene TRBV7-3 combines with J gene TRBJ1-5; TRBD1 might be the D (5 bases). V lost 4 bases and J lost 4, with 8 bases in between. The CDR3 runs to 13 residues. Germline V gene data show CDR1 as SGHTA and CDR2 as FQGTGA. In DNA, the CDR3 is TGTGCCAGCAGCTCACAGGAAAATCAGCCCCAGCATTTT. Translated, it gives CASSSQENQPQHF.

V and J are TRBV7-9 and TRBJ2-7; TRBD1 aligns across 7 bases. In germline, CDR1 is SEHNR, CDR2 FQNEAQ (reference sequence). This CDR3 region has 14 residues. With V trimmed by 5 bases and J by 3 bases, 7 bases remained unmatched. The CDR3 protein is CASSPRTGLYEQYF. In DNA, the CDR3 is TGTGCCAGCAGCCCCCGGACAGGACTCTACGAGCAGTACTTC.

The CDR3 sequence: CAWRGQGTEAFF. The CDR3, as DNA: TGTGCCTGGAGAGGACAGGGAACTGAAGCTTTCTTT. The gene calls are TRBV30 and TRBJ1-1; 8 nucleotides match TRBD1. The germline V gene encodes CDR1 GTSNPN and CDR2 SVGIG (reference sequence). This CDR3 is 12 amino acids long. With 3 bases clipped from V and 5 bases from J, the junction kept 2 bases outside the gene matches.

The genes are TRBV7-9 and TRBJ2-1; 8 bases are shared with TRBD1. The CDR3 loop spans 15 amino acids. The ends lost 5 bases at V and 8 bases at J; junction bases unmatched: 11. Germline V gene lookup returns CDR1 SEHNR and CDR2 FQNEAQ (reference sequence). The CDR3 loop reads CASSPTGGVWDEQFF. CDR3 sequence (DNA): TGTGCCAGCAGCCCCACAGGGGGAGTTTGGGATGAGCAGTTCTTC.

The chain carries TRBV5-4 and TRBJ2-3; no definite D call. Trimming removed 4 bases at V and 5 bases at J, with 14 bases between. Germline V gives CDR1 SGHNT, CDR2 YYREEE (reference sequence). This CDR3 has 14 residues. The CDR3 loop is CASSKDLERDTQYF. DNA of the CDR3: TGTGCCAGCAGCAAGGATCTAGAACGAGATACGCAGTATTTT.

V usage is TRBV2 and J usage is TRBJ2-3; D possibly corresponds to TRBD2 (5 bases). The germline V and J ends were trimmed by 2 bases and 1 base, with 7 bases remaining between them. CDR3 length equals 14 residues. CDR1 and CDR2 (germline): SNHLY, FYNNEI. CDR3 coding DNA: TGTGCCAGCAGTGAACTAGCCGGCACAGATACGCAGTATTTT. Translation gives CASSELAGTDTQYF.

This chain joins TRBV5-1 and TRBJ2-1; D gene unclear. Germline V gene data show CDR1 as SGHRS and CDR2 as YFSETQ. The length of the CDR3 is 15 residues. The ends were cut back, 1 base at V and 4 bases at J, with 12 bases in the middle. The DNA for the CDR3 is TGCGCCAGCAGCTTGACGTCGACACAGTACAATGAGCAGTTCTTC. Residues: CASSLTSTQYNEQFF.

The chain joins TRBV7-3 to TRBJ2-1; TRBD1 agrees at 10 bases. This CDR3 contains 13 residues. Germline V gene data show CDR1 as SGHTA and CDR2 as FQGTGA. V shed 6 bases, J shed 10 bases, and the junction held 6 bases outside the gene matches. CDR3 sequence (DNA): TGTGCCAGCAGTACGACAGGGGGCGGCGAGCAGTTCTTC. This sequence encodes CASSTTGGGEQFF.

V is TRBV6-4 and J is TRBJ1-1; D not certain. The CDR3 has 13 amino acids. CDR1 MRHNA and CDR2 SNTAGT come from the germline V gene. The V gene lost 4 bases and the J gene lost 1 base, with 7 bases spanning the gap. The CDR3 DNA follows: TGTGCCAGCAGTGCTGGCCGGAACACTGAAGCTTTCTTT. Its translation is CASSAGRNTEAFF.

The chain is built from TRBV27 and TRBJ1-1; D is unresolved. The CDR3 has 15 amino acids. Germline V CDR1 and CDR2: MNHEY, SMNVEV (reference sequence). Between the trimmed V and J ends, which lost 5 bases and 1 base, there was a span of 14 bases. The CDR3 is CASSLRVTPNTEAFF. In DNA, the CDR3 is TGTGCCAGCAGTCTCCGGGTTACCCCGAACACTGAAGCTTTCTTT.

J is TRBJ2-7 and V is TRBV6-5; 8 nucleotides agree with TRBD1. Germline CDR1 and CDR2: MNHEY and SVGAGI. The CDR3 is made up of 16 amino acids. V lost 0 bases to trimming and J lost 4 bases; unmatched junction nucleotides: 8. The CDR3 region has the DNA TGTGCCAGCAGTTACTCGAATTCAGGGGGCAGATACGAGCAGTACTTC. It codes for CASSYSNSGGRYEQYF.

CDR3 loop: CASSLEGLGAGETQYF. For the CDR3, the DNA is TGTGCCAGCAGCTTGGAAGGACTAGGGGCGGGAGAGACCCAGTACTTC. This chain links TRBV5-6 with TRBJ2-5; 7 bases are shared with TRBD2. The CDR3 has 16 amino acids. With 0 bases clipped from V and 4 bases from J, the junction kept 9 bases outside the gene matches. Germline V gives CDR1 SGHDT, CDR2 YYEEEE.

The chain joins TRBV28 to TRBJ2-7; TRBD1 might be the D (8 bases). The CDR3 totals 14 residues. The germline V gene encodes CDR1 MDHEN and CDR2 SYDVKM. V was shortened by 5 bases and J by 3 bases, with 14 bases between the two germline ends. DNA of the CDR3: TGTGCCAGCAGTGGGGGGGACAGGTTCTACGAGCAGTACTTC. Translated: CASSGGDRFYEQYF.

The gene calls are TRBV28 and TRBJ2-2; 7 bases match TRBD1. J lost 0 bases, V lost 7 bases, and 8 bases had no gene match. The CDR3 sequence is 16 residues long. The germline V gene encodes CDR1 MDHEN and CDR2 SYDVKM. CDR3 bases: TGTGCCAGCACCCAACCGACAGGGACGAACACCGGGGAGCTGTTTTTT. Its protein product is CASTQPTGTNTGELFF.

With respect to this clone: Germline and junction disagree at one end, which may indicate a read error. The genes are TRBV7-2 and TRBJ1-6; weak D call: TRBD1 (6 bases). This CDR3 has 17 amino acids. Germline CDR1 is SGHTA and CDR2 is FQGNSA. The CDR3 sequence is CASNLHSGAAGNSPLHF. CDR3 coding DNA: TGTGCCAGCAACTTACACTCAGGGGCCGCGGGTAATTCACCCCTCCACTTT. Complete variable domain (other parts from reference TRBV7-2 and TRBJ1-6): GAGVSQSPSNKVTEKGKDVELRCDPISGHTALYWYRQSLGQGLEFLIYFQGNSAPDKSGLPSDRFSAERTGGSVSTLTIQRTQQEDSAVYLCASNLHSGAAGNSPLHFGNGTRLTVT.

CDR3 bases: TGTGCCAGCAGCTTGACTCGTTGGGACTATGAGGACAATGAGCAGTTCTTC. Translated: CASSLTRWDYEDNEQFF. The chain uses TRBV5-6 and TRBJ2-1; 7 nucleotides line up with TRBD2. CDR3 length equals 17 residues. From germline, CDR1 is SGHDT and CDR2 YYEEEE. V was clipped by 1 base and J by 5 bases; unmatched bases: 12.

The V gene is TRBV7-9, the J gene TRBJ2-1; TRBD2 agrees at 9 bases. Trimming removed 3 bases from V and 7 bases from J; junction bases left unmatched: 10. The CDR3 has 16 amino acids. Germline values: CDR1 SEHNR, CDR2 FQNEAQ (reference sequence). The CDR3 DNA follows: TGTGCCAGCAGCTTCCTGACTAGCGGACTTCAAAATGAGCAGTTCTTC. Translating it yields CASSFLTSGLQNEQFF.

V usage is TRBV27 and J usage is TRBJ2-7; D uncertain. V lost 6 bases, J lost 5 bases, and 17 bases lay in between. The CDR3 extends over 14 amino acids. Per the germline V gene, CDR1 is MNHEY and CDR2 is SMNVEV (reference sequence). The CDR3 nucleotides are TGTGCCAGCAGCCAAAAAAAAGCACAGCACGAGCAGTACTTC. It yields the protein CASSQKKAQHEQYF.

In the case of this clone: Its ends do not fully match the called genes, so a read error is possible. The chain carries TRBV18 and TRBJ2-7; 9 bases are a match to TRBD1. Per germline, CDR1 KGHSH and CDR2 LQKENI. The CDR3 totals 14 residues. DNA for the CDR3: TGTGCCAGCTCGCCACAGGGGGCGACCTACGAGCAGTACTTC. This sequence encodes CASSPQGATYEQYF.

The CDR3 region has the DNA TGTGCCACCAGCACGACAGGTAACAATCAGCCCCAGCATTTT. Translation gives CATSTTGNNQPQHF. The chain links TRBV15 to TRBJ1-5; tentatively, D is TRBD1 (6 bases). Germline V gene data show CDR1 as LNHNV and CDR2 as YYDKDF (reference sequence). This CDR3 comprises 14 residues. V gave up 4 bases and J gave up 3 bases, with 10 bases separating them.

The rearrangement joins TRBV12-5 to TRBJ1-1; tentative D call: TRBD1 (6 bases). Trimming stripped 1 base from V and 0 bases from J, with 12 bases between. The CDR3 runs 16 residues. Germline V CDR1 and CDR2: LGHNT, FRNRAP. This chain's CDR3 is CASGLAQGLMNTEAFF. In nucleotides, the CDR3 is TGTGCTAGTGGTTTGGCACAGGGCTTAATGAACACTGAAGCTTTCTTT.

The chain is built from TRBV15 and TRBJ1-1, with D tentatively TRBD1 (5 bases). Looked up from germline, CDR1 is LNHNV and CDR2 is YYDKDF (reference sequence). CDR3 size: 18 residues. Trimming stripped 0 bases from V and 10 bases from J, with 27 bases between. CDR3 protein: CATSRDSSTTAGHMRAFF. The DNA for the CDR3 is TGTGCCACCAGCAGAGATTCTTCGACTACCGCGGGGCACATGAGAGCTTTCTTT. Full variable domain (missing parts from reference TRBV15 and TRBJ1-1): DAMVIQNPRYQVTQFGKPVTLSCSQTLNHNVMYWYQQKSSQAPKLLFHYYDKDFNNEADTPDNFQSRRPNTSFCFLDIRSPGLGDTAMYLCATSRDSSTTAGHMRAFFGQGTRLTVV.

The rearrangement uses TRBV28 and TRBJ2-5, with a possible D match to TRBD2 (6 bases). Germline V gene data show CDR1 as MDHEN and CDR2 as SYDVKM. There are 13 residues in the CDR3. Deletions cut 2 bases from V and 5 bases from J, with 9 bases between. CDR3 DNA: TGTGCCAGCAGTTTAGGGGGGTCGGAGACCCAGTACTTC. Its translation: CASSLGGSETQYF.